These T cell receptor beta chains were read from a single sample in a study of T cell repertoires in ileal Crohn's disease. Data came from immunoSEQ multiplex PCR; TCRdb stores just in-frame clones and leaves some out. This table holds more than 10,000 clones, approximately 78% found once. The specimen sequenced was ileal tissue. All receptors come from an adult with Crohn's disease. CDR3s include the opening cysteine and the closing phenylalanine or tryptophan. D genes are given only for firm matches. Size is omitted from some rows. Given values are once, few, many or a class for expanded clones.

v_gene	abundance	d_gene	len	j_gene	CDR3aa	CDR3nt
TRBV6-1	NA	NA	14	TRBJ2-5	CASKGYGGTETQYF	TGTGCCAGCAAGGGTTATGGCGGGACAGAGACCCAGTACTTC
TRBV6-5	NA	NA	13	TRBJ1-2	CASSQGLGGGYTF	TGTGCCAGTTCCCAGGGGTTGGGGGGGGGCTACACCTTC
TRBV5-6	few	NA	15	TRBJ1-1	CASSLTGGGWTEAFF	TGTGCCAGCAGCTTAACGGGGGGGGGATGGACTGAAGCTTTCTTT
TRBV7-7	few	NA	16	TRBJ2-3	CASSLGSAPHTDTQYF	TGTGCTAGCAGCTTAGGAAGCGCCCCCCACACAGATACGCAGTATTTT
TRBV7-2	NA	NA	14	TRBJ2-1	CASSWSGLPNEQFF	TGTGCCAGCAGCTGGTCGGGACTCCCCAATGAGCAGTTCTTC
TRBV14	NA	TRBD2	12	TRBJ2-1	CASSHGLVEQFF	TGTGCCAGCAGCCACGGACTAGTAGAGCAGTTCTTC
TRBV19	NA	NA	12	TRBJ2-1	CASSVERSEQFF	TGTGCCAGTAGTGTAGAGCGGAGTGAGCAGTTCTTC
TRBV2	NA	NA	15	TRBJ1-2	CASSEPLGLTYGYTF	TGTGCCAGCAGCGAACCGCTAGGACTTACCTATGGCTACACCTTC
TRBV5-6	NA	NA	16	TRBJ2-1	CASSLGPGSSYNEQFF	TGTGCCAGCAGCTTGGGTCCCGGGAGCTCCTACAATGAGCAGTTCTTC
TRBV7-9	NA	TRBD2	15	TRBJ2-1	CASSLREGGPGEQFF	TGTGCCAGCAGCTTGAGAGAGGGAGGGCCCGGTGAGCAGTTCTTC
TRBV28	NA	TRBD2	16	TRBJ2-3	CASSPSSGRGPDTQYF	TGTGCCAGCAGCCCAAGTAGCGGGAGGGGGCCAGATACGCAGTATTTT
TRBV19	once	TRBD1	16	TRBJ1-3	CASRDAGGATGNTIYF	TGTGCCAGTAGGGACGCAGGGGGCGCAACGGGAAACACCATATATTTT
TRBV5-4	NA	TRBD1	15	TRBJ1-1	CASSGGDRGRTEAFF	TGTGCCAGCAGCGGAGGGGACAGGGGGAGAACTGAAGCTTTCTTT
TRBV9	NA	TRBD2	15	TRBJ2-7	CASSVDGAREREQYF	TGTGCCAGCAGCGTAGACGGGGCGCGGGAGAGGGAGCAGTACTTC
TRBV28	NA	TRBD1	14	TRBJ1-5	CASSPGQGDQPQHF	TGTGCCAGCAGTCCGGGACAGGGGGATCAGCCCCAGCATTTT
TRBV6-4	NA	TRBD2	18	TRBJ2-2	CASSPFGGAGGPSGELFF	TGTGCCAGCAGCCCTTTCGGCGGCGCGGGAGGGCCCTCCGGGGAGCTGTTTTTT
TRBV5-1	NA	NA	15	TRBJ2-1	CASSFGGTDYNEQFF	TGCGCCAGCAGCTTCGGCGGGACCGACTACAATGAGCAGTTCTTC
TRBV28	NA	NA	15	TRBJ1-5	CASSPGVRANQPQHF	TGTGCCAGCAGCCCAGGGGTGAGGGCCAATCAGCCCCAGCATTTT
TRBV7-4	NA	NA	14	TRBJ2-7	CASSLGVRPYEQYF	TGTGCCAGCAGCCTGGGAGTGCGGCCCTACGAGCAGTACTTC
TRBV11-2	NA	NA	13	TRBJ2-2	CASSVSRTGELFF	TGTGCCAGCAGCGTCAGTCGAACCGGGGAGCTGTTTTTT
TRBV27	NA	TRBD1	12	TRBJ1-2	CASSDRGHGYTF	TGTGCCAGCAGTGACAGGGGGCATGGCTACACCTTC
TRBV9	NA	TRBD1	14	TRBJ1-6	CASSAGQGYSPLHF	TGTGCCAGCAGCGCGGGACAGGGGTATTCACCCCTCCACTTT
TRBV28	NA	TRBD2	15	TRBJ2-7	CASSPELAGAYEQYF	TGTGCCAGCAGTCCGGAGCTAGCGGGAGCATACGAGCAGTACTTC
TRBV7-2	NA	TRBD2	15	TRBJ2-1	CASRPSGLRLNEQFF	TGTGCCAGCAGACCTAGCGGGTTGCGGCTTAATGAGCAGTTCTTC